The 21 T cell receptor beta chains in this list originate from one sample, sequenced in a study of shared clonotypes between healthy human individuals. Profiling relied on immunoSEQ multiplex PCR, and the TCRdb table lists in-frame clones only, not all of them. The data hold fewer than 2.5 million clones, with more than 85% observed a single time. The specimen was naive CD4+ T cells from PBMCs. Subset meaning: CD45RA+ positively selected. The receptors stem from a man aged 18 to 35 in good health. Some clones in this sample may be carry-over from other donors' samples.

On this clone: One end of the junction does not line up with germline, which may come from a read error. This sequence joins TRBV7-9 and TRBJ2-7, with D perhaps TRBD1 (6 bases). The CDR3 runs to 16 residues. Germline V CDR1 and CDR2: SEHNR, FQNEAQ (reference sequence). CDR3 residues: CASSPSEGGRIYGQYF. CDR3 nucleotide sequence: TGTGCCAGCAGCCCCAGCGAAGGGGGACGGATATACGGGCAGTACTTC.

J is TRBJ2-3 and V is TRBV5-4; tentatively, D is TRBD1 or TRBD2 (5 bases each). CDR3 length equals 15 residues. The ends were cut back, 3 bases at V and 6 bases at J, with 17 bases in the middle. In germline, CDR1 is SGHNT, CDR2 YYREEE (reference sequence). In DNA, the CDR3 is TGTGCCAGCAGCTCGCGGTCCACCTGGGGGGATACGCAGTATTTT. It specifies CASSSRSTWGDTQYF.

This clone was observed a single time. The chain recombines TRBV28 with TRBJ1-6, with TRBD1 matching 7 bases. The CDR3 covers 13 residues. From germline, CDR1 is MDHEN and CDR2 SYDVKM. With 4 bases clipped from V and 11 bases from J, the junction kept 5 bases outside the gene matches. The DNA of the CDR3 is TGTGCCAGCAGTTCGGGACAGAGGACACCCCTCCACTTT. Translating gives CASSSGQRTPLHF.

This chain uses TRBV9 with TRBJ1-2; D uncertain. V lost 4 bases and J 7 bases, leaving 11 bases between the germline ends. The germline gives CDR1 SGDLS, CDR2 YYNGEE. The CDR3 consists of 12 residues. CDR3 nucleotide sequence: TGTGCCAGCAGCAGTACGGGCCTTGGCTACACCTTC. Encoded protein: CASSSTGLGYTF.

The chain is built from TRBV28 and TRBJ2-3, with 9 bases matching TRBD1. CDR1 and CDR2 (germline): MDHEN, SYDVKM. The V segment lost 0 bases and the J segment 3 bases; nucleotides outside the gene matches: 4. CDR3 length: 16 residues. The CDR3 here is CASSLWGQGRTDTQYF. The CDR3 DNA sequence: TGTGCCAGCAGTTTATGGGGACAGGGTCGGACAGATACGCAGTATTTT.

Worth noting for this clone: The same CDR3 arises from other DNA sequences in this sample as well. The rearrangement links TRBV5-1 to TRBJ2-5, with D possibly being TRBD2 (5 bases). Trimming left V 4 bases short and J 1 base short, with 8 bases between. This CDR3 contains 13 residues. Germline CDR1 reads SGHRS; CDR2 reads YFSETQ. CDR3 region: CASSQRSQETQYF. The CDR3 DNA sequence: TGCGCCAGCAGCCAGCGGTCCCAAGAGACCCAGTACTTC.

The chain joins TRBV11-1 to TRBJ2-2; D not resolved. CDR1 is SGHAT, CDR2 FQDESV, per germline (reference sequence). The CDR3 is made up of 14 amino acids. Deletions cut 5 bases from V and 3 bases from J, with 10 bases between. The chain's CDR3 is CASSRSKDTGELFF. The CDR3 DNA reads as TGTGCCAGCAGCCGGTCGAAGGACACCGGGGAGCTGTTTTTT.

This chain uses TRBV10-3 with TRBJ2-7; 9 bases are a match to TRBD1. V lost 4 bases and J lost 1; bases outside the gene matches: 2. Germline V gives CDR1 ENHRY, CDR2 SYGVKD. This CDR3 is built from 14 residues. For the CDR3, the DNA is TGTGCCATCAGTGCCGACAGGGGGTCCTACGAGCAGTACTTC. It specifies CAISADRGSYEQYF.

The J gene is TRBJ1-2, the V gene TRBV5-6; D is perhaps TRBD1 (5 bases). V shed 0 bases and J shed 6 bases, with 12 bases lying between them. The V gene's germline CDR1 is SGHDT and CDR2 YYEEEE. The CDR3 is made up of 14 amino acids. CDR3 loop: CASSLEGPWDGYTF. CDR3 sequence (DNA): TGTGCCAGCAGCTTGGAGGGGCCTTGGGATGGCTACACCTTC.

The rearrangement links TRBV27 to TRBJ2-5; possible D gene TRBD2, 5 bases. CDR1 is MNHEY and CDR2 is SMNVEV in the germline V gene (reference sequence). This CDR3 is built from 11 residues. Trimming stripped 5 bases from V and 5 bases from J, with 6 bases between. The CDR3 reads CASSPGETQYF. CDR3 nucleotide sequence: TGTGCCAGCAGTCCGGGGGAGACCCAGTACTTC.

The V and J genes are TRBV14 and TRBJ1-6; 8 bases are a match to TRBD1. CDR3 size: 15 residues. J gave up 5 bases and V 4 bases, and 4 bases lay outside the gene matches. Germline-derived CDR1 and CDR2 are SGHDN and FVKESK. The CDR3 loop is CASSRTGIHNSPLHF. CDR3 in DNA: TGTGCCAGCAGCCGGACAGGGATCCATAATTCACCCCTCCACTTT.

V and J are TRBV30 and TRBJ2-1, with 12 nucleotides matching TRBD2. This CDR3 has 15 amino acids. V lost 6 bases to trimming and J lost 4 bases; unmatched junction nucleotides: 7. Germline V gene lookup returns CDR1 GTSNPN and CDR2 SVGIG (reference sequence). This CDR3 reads CACKVLAGGYNEQFF. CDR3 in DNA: TGTGCCTGTAAAGTTCTAGCGGGAGGGTACAATGAGCAGTTCTTC.

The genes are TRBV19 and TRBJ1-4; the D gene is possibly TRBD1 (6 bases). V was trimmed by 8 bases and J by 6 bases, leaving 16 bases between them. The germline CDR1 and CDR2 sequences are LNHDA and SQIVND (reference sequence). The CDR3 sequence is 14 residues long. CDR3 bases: TGTGCCAGTCGGGGGCTTCAACGGCATGAAAAACTGTTTTTT. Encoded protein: CASRGLQRHEKLFF.

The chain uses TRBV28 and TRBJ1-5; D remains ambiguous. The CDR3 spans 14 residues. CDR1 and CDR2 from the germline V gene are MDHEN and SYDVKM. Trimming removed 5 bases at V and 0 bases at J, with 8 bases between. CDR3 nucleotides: TGTGCCAGCAGTCGTCCGTATAGCAATCAGCCCCAGCATTTT. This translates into CASSRPYSNQPQHF.

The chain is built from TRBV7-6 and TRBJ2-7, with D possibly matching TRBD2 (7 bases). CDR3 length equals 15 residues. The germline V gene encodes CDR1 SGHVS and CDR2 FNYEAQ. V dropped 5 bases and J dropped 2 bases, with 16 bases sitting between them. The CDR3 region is CASSLIGGAPYEQYF. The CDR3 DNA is TGTGCCAGCAGCCTCATAGGGGGGGCCCCCTACGAGCAGTACTTC.

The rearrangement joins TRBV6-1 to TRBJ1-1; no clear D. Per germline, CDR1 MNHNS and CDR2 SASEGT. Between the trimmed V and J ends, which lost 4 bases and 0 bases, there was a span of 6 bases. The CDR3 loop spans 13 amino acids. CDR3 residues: CASSAVMNTEAFF. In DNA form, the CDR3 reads TGTGCCAGCAGTGCCGTAATGAACACTGAAGCTTTCTTT.

The CDR3 region has the DNA TGTGCCAGCAGTGTCCTTTCGGGGGCCTGGGAGCAGTACTTC. Translated, it gives CASSVLSGAWEQYF. The V gene is TRBV7-9, the J gene TRBJ2-7; possibly TRBD1 or TRBD2 for D (6 bases each). Germline loops: CDR1 SEHNR, CDR2 FQNEAQ (reference sequence). The CDR3 is made up of 14 amino acids. V was clipped by 6 bases and J by 7 bases, with 19 bases between them.

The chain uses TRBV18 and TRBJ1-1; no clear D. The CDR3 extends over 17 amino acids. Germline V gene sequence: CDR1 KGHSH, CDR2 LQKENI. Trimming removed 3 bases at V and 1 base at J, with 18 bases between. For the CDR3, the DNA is TGTGCCAGCTCACCCACGCCAGGCGGTACGGGGAACACTGAAGCTTTCTTT. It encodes CASSPTPGGTGNTEAFF.

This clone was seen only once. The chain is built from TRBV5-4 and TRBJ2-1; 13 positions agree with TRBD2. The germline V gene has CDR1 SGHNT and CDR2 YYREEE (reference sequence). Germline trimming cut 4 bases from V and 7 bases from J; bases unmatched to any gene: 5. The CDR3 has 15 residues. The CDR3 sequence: CASSRTSGSGNEQFF. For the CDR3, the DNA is TGTGCCAGCAGCCGGACTAGCGGGAGTGGGAATGAGCAGTTCTTC.

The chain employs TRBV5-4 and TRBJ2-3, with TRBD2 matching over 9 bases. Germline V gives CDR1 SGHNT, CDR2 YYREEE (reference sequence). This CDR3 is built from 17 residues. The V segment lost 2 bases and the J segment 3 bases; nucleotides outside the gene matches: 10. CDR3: CASSFPEFSGRTDTQYF. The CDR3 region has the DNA TGTGCCAGCAGCTTCCCAGAATTTAGCGGGAGAACAGATACGCAGTATTTT.

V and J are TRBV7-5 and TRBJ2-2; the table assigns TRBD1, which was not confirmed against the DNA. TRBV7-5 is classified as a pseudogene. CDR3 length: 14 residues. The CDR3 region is CVRSGTGAAGELFF. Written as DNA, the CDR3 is TGTGTCAGAAGCGGAACAGGGGCGGCCGGGGAGCTGTTTTTT.